Listed here is a single TCR beta chain. This entry is derived from a study of blood T cell repertoires in COVID-19. Study at large: Sites in the United States, Italy and Spain provided acute and convalescent COVID-19 samples.

Produced via immunoSEQ multiplex PCR; TCRdb's table is partial and in-frame only. This sample has roughly 200,000 clones, with roughly 89% found just once. Each participant's cohort was designated according to participant-reported clinical history. This clonotype was sampled from a woman in her forties with acute COVID-19. The sample was PBMCs or T cells enriched from blood (not recorded which).

DNA for the CDR3: TGTGCCAGCAGCCAAGATCCCTACCGGGATACGTTCACTGAAGCTTTCTTT. Its translation is CASSQDPYRDTFTEAFF. This chain uses TRBV3-1 (or the pseudogene TRBV3-2) with TRBJ1-1; D is undetermined. The CDR3 covers 17 residues. V was trimmed by 0 bases and J by 4 bases, leaving 18 bases between them. The germline V gene encodes CDR1 LGHDT and CDR2 YNNKEL (reference sequence).